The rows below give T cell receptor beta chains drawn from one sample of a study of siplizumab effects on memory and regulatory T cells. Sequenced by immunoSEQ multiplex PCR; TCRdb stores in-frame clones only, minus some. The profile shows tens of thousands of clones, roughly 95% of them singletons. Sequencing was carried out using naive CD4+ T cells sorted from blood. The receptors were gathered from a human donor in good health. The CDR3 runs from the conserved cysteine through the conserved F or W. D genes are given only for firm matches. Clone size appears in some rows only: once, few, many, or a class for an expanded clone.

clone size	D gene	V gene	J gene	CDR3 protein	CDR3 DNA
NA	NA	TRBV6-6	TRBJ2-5	CASSYDRTREAQYF	TGTGCCAGCAGTTATGATCGTACAAGAGAGGCCCAGTACTTC
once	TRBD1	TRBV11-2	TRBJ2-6	CASSPRDRSYSGANVLTF	TGTGCCAGCAGCCCTCGGGACAGGTCCTACTCTGGGGCCAACGTCCTGACTTTC
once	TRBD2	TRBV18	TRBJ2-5	CASSPGLAGQETQYF	TGTGCCAGCTCACCGGGACTAGCGGGTCAAGAGACCCAGTACTTC
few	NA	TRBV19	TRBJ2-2	CASSSGMSTGELFF	TGTGCCAGTAGTAGCGGGATGAGCACCGGGGAGCTGTTTTTT
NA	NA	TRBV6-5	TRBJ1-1	CASSYRRGGRWTEAFF	TGTGCCAGCAGTTACAGGCGGGGAGGTCGGTGGACTGAAGCTTTCTTT
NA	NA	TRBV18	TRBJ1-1	CASSPLGGTEAFF	TGTGCCAGCTCACCTTTAGGAGGGACTGAAGCTTTCTTT
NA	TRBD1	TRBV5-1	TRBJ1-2	CASSATGGDGGYTF	TGCGCCAGCAGCGCGACAGGGGGCGACGGTGGCTACACCTTC
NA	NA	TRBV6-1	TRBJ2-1	CASSTNRVSYNEQFF	TGTGCCAGCAGTACTAACAGGGTCTCCTACAATGAGCAGTTCTTC
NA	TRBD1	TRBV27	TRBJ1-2	CASSSDRENGYGYTF	TGTGCCAGCAGTAGCGACAGGGAGAATGGCTATGGCTACACCTTC
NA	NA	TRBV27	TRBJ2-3	CASSLGGTPTDTQYF	TGTGCCAGCAGTTTAGGGGGTACCCCCACAGATACGCAGTATTTT
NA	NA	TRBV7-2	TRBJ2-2	CASSSLSGYTGELFF	TGTGCCAGCAGCTCCTTAAGCGGCTACACCGGGGAGCTGTTTTTT
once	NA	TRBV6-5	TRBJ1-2	CASSYSMGSSGSYITF	TGTGCCAGCAGTTACTCGATGGGCAGCTCAGGGTCCTATATCACCTTC
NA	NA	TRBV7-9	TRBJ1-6	CASSFIGTGNSPLHF	TGTGCCAGCAGCTTCATAGGTACAGGGAATTCACCCCTCCACTTT
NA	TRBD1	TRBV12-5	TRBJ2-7	CASGLVWVWTGTIEQYF	TGTGCTAGTGGTTTGGTTTGGGTCTGGACAGGGACAATCGAGCAGTACTTC
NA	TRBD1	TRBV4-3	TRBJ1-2	CASSQEAGGSGYTF	TGCGCCAGCAGCCAAGAGGCAGGGGGCAGCGGCTACACCTTC
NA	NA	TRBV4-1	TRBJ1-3	CASSQEAGRSDTIYF	TGCGCCAGCAGCCAAGAAGCAGGGAGGTCGGACACCATATATTTT
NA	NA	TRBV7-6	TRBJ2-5	CASSLAGRGVGETQYF	TGTGCCAGCAGCTTAGCGGGCAGGGGCGTGGGGGAGACCCAGTACTTC